This T cell receptor beta chain was sequenced during a study of blood T cell repertoires in COVID-19. The assay was immunoSEQ multiplex PCR, and TCRdb's table has in-frame clones only and misses some. In the table there are under 300,000 clones, under 90% of which are singletons. The germline V gene has CDR1 SGHNT and CDR2 YYREEE (reference sequence). V trimming: 4 bases; J trimming: 4 bases; junction bases outside the gene matches: 7. The CDR3 contains 14 residues. The chain uses TRBV5-4 and TRBJ1-2, with 7 bases that match TRBD1. Sequenced sample: peripheral blood. The receptor comes from a man aged 45-60 years with acute or convalescent COVID-19. CDR3 coding DNA: TGTGCCAGCAGCCCTCCGGGACAGCCCTATGGCTACACCTTC. Translation: CASSPPGQPYGYTF.